The rows below give T cell receptor beta chains drawn from one sample of a study of identical twins. In TCRdb, the 5' RACE reads were re-called with MiXCR into one record per CDR3 protein. The sample consists of 690,000 or so distinct CDR3 sequences, roughly 6% of them appearing once. Specimen: naive T cells sorted from blood. All receptors come from a man aged 18 to 29 in good health. Both conserved end residues are part of each CDR3. Each record gives: J gene, clone size, V gene, D gene, CDR3 protein, CDR3 DNA. A D gene is named only where the DNA matches it firmly. A clone size is listed for some rows: how often the clone was seen (once, few, many), or a class if it is expanded.

J: TRBJ1-5
size: many
V: TRBV10-3
D: -
CDR3: CAISPGRPNQPQHF
DNA: TGTGCCATCAGCCCAGGACGGCCGAATCAGCCCCAGCATTTT

J: TRBJ2-1
size: few
V: TRBV20-1
D: -
CDR3: CSARDLSWAASYNEQFF
DNA: TGCAGTGCTAGAGATCTTTCCTGGGCTGCCTCCTACAATGAGCAGTTCTTC

J: TRBJ2-1
size: many
V: TRBV12-3/TRBV12-4
D: -
CDR3: CASSPIVKQFF
DNA: TGTGCCAGCAGTCCGATAGTGAAGCAGTTCTTC

J: TRBJ2-3
size: many
V: TRBV20-1
D: -
CDR3: CSARRASGDTQYF
DNA: TGCAGTGCTCGGAGGGCATCCGGAGATACGCAGTATTTT

J: TRBJ2-6
size: many
V: TRBV27
D: -
CDR3: CASSPRVSGANVLTF
DNA: TGTGCCAGCAGTCCCCGGGTTTCTGGGGCCAACGTCCTGACTTTC

J: TRBJ2-3
size: many
V: TRBV20-1
D: -
CDR3: CSALRSQSTDTQYF
DNA: TGCAGTGCTCTCAGAAGCCAAAGCACAGATACGCAGTATTTT

J: TRBJ2-2
size: -
V: TRBV6-5
D: -
CDR3: CASTYRGPGELFF
DNA: TGTGCCAGCACTTACCGGGGTCCCGGGGAGCTGTTTTTT

J: TRBJ2-5
size: few
V: TRBV5-1
D: -
CDR3: CASSSMTRGPQETQYF
DNA: TGCGCCAGCAGCTCGATGACCAGGGGTCCTCAAGAGACCCAGTACTTC

J: TRBJ2-1
size: many
V: TRBV11-2
D: TRBD2
CDR3: CASSPGVAGDNEQFF
DNA: TGTGCCAGCAGCCCCGGGGTAGCGGGAGATAATGAGCAGTTCTTC

J: TRBJ2-3
size: -
V: TRBV6-5
D: -
CDR3: CASSYRDPVDTQYF
DNA: TGTGCCAGCAGTTACCGGGACCCGGTAGATACGCAGTATTTT

J: TRBJ2-3
size: many
V: TRBV5-6
D: -
CDR3: CASNGLKDGTILYTQYF
DNA: TGTGCCAGCAACGGTTTGAAGGACGGCACAATCCTATATACGCAGTATTTT

J: TRBJ1-1
size: -
V: TRBV29-1
D: -
CDR3: CSAGEGSEAFF
DNA: TGCAGCGCAGGAGAAGGGTCTGAAGCTTTCTTT

J: TRBJ2-5
size: many
V: TRBV10-3
D: TRBD2
CDR3: CAISDRAGETQYF
DNA: TGTGCCATCAGTGATAGAGCGGGGGAGACCCAGTACTTC

J: TRBJ2-6
size: once
V: TRBV28
D: -
CDR3: CASSLQALELSSGAYVLTF
DNA: TGTGCCAGCAGTTTACAGGCTCTGGAATTGAGCTCTGGGGCCTACGTCCTGACTTTC

J: TRBJ1-5
size: many
V: TRBV20-1
D: -
CDR3: CSATPRRNNYSNQPQHF
DNA: TGCAGTGCTACCCCCCGTCGGAATAATTATAGCAATCAGCCCCAGCATTTT

J: TRBJ2-5
size: -
V: TRBV7-2
D: TRBD2
CDR3: CASSSSGRGVGETQYF
DNA: TGTGCCAGCAGCTCTAGCGGGAGAGGGGTAGGGGAGACCCAGTACTTC

J: TRBJ2-1
size: -
V: TRBV20-1
D: TRBD2
CDR3: CSARRLAGTANEQFF
DNA: TGCAGTGCTAGGAGGCTAGCGGGTACAGCGAATGAGCAGTTCTTC

J: TRBJ2-1
size: -
V: TRBV11-3
D: -
CDR3: CASSPSIEHYNEQFF
DNA: TGTGCCAGCAGCCCAAGTATCGAGCATTACAATGAGCAGTTCTTC

J: TRBJ1-2
size: many
V: TRBV29-1
D: TRBD1
CDR3: CSASGQGVGGYTF
DNA: TGCAGCGCTTCGGGACAGGGGGTGGGTGGCTACACCTTC

J: TRBJ1-6
size: many
V: TRBV27
D: -
CDR3: CASGRQEGWNSPLHF
DNA: TGTGCCAGCGGACGCCAGGAGGGGTGGAATTCACCCCTCCACTTT

J: TRBJ2-2
size: -
V: TRBV7-2
D: -
CDR3: CASSLARVVTGELFF
DNA: TGTGCCAGCAGCTTAGCGCGTGTAGTTACCGGGGAGCTGTTTTTT

J: TRBJ2-6
size: few
V: TRBV20-1
D: -
CDR3: CSARDVAPSGANVLTF
DNA: TGCAGTGCTAGAGATGTGGCTCCCTCTGGGGCCAACGTCCTGACTTTC

J: TRBJ1-5
size: many
V: TRBV7-9
D: -
CDR3: CASSNPPGQPQHF
DNA: TGTGCCAGCAGCAACCCCCCGGGTCAGCCCCAGCATTTT

J: TRBJ2-3
size: many
V: TRBV20-1
D: -
CDR3: CSARDPWTSTDTQYF
DNA: TGCAGTGCTAGAGATCCCTGGACTAGCACAGATACGCAGTATTTT

J: TRBJ2-5
size: -
V: TRBV7-3
D: -
CDR3: CASSLTAGWETQYF
DNA: TGTGCCAGCAGCTTAACGGCAGGGTGGGAGACCCAGTACTTC

J: TRBJ2-7
size: -
V: TRBV28
D: TRBD1
CDR3: CASRHTGTASYEQYF
DNA: TGTGCCAGCAGGCATACCGGGACAGCGTCCTACGAGCAGTACTTC

J: TRBJ1-2
size: many
V: TRBV20-1
D: -
CDR3: CSAADSGGYTF
DNA: TGCAGTGCTGCCGATTCCGGCGGCTACACCTTC

J: TRBJ2-7
size: many
V: TRBV6-1
D: -
CDR3: CASTGSSVGGYEQYF
DNA: TGTGCCAGCACCGGTTCGTCTGTGGGGGGCTACGAGCAGTACTTC

J: TRBJ2-5
size: few
V: TRBV9
D: TRBD2
CDR3: CASSVSSGAPLGTQYF
DNA: TGTGCCAGCAGCGTATCTAGCGGGGCCCCTCTGGGGACCCAGTACTTC

J: TRBJ2-5
size: many
V: TRBV29-1
D: -
CDR3: CSVETGSKTQYF
DNA: TGCAGCGTTGAAACAGGGAGCAAGACCCAGTACTTC

J: TRBJ2-3
size: few
V: TRBV4-2
D: -
CDR3: CASSQDRGGTSTDTQYF
DNA: TGTGCCAGCAGCCAAGATAGGGGGGGCACTAGCACAGATACGCAGTATTTT

J: TRBJ2-4
size: many
V: TRBV12-3/TRBV12-4
D: -
CDR3: CASTSSMRDGAKNIQYF
DNA: TGTGCCAGCACCTCTAGTATGCGAGACGGGGCCAAAAACATTCAGTACTTC

J: TRBJ1-2
size: many
V: TRBV3-1
D: TRBD1
CDR3: CASSQPGTGYYTF
DNA: TGTGCCAGCAGCCAGCCCGGGACAGGGTACTACACCTTC

J: TRBJ1-1
size: many
V: TRBV20-1
D: -
CDR3: CSARKYLEAFF
DNA: TGCAGTGCTAGAAAGTACCTCGAAGCTTTCTTT

J: TRBJ1-6
size: many
V: TRBV10-3
D: TRBD1
CDR3: CAIRGTGVDSPLHF
DNA: TGTGCCATCAGGGGGACAGGGGTGGATTCACCCCTCCACTTT

J: TRBJ2-1
size: few
V: TRBV7-9
D: -
CDR3: CASSRPSVTAQIF
DNA: TGTGCCAGCAGCCGACCTTCGGTGACTGCCCAAATCTTC

J: TRBJ2-1
size: many
V: TRBV9
D: TRBD2
CDR3: CASSASIPGLAGVYGNEQFF
DNA: TGTGCCAGCAGCGCCTCAATTCCGGGACTAGCGGGAGTATATGGAAATGAGCAGTTCTTC

J: TRBJ2-7
size: many
V: TRBV4-3
D: TRBD1
CDR3: CASSQQQGNYEQYF
DNA: TGCGCCAGCAGCCAACAACAGGGGAATTACGAGCAGTACTTC

J: TRBJ2-7
size: many
V: TRBV6-1
D: TRBD2
CDR3: CASSNRRTSGTGLHF
DNA: TGTGCCAGCAGTAACCGCAGGACTAGCGGGACGGGACTACACTTC

J: TRBJ2-5
size: -
V: TRBV30
D: TRBD1
CDR3: CAWSGAGGETQYF
DNA: TGTGCCTGGAGCGGGGCAGGGGGAGAGACCCAGTACTTC